This TCR beta chain was profiled in a study of T cells in localized non-small cell lung cancer. Study conclusions and caveats: Appearing in adjacent lung were a median about 57 of the top 100 tumor clones. Longer overall survival was seen with higher T cell density measured in blood.

This clone was detected only a few times. Antigen: not known. With 6 bases removed from V and 2 bases from J, the gap between germline ends came to 12 bases. From germline, CDR1 is MNHGY and CDR2 SAAAGT. The CDR3 length is 14 residues. The method was immunoSEQ multiplex PCR; TCRdb's version includes in-frame clones alone and lacks a portion of them. Found here are fewer than 13,000 clones, less than 60% of them singletons; the top ten hold 4% to 5%. The sequence derives from a woman between 35 and 75 years old with stage II squamous cell lung carcinoma. The chain joins TRBV6-8 to TRBJ2-3; D may be TRBD2 (5 bases). The starting material was lymph node tissue, obtained before any cancer treatment. CDR3 amino acids: CASRSPGSTDTQYF. The CDR3 coding sequence is TGTGCCAGCAGGTCCCCGGGGTCCACAGATACGCAGTATTTT.